This T cell receptor beta chain was sequenced in a study of T cells in localized non-small cell lung cancer (dated by TCRdb to the early 2020s). A note on the overall study: The study examined T cell repertoires in 200 to 300 patients with early-stage NSCLC and compared tumors with uninvolved tumor-adjacent lungs. NSCLC patients had a mean age of roughly 66 years, and 129 were male and around 99 female. The cohort was made up of 236 treatment-naive NSCLC patients whose localized lung tumors had been resected.

Per the germline V gene, MNHEY is the CDR1 and SVGAGI is the CDR2. Its CDR3 holds 13 amino acids, cysteine through phenylalanine. Only the CDR3 region is kept as DNA, spanning 39 bases read in frame from base 1. V is cut by 6 bases and J by 3 bases, and the space between the germline ends is 6 bases. Results and caveats for the whole study, not just this receptor: Of the top 100 tumor clones, a median of about 53 were detected in paired uninvolved adjacent lung; about 26 were also among that lung's top 100. Uninvolved tumor-adjacent lung showed the highest T cell clonality, higher than tumor, which suggests more focused antigenic responses in the uninvolved tumor-adjacent lung. Since the design was exploratory, TCR variables were selected using unadjusted p-values with no false-discovery rate correction. Because multi-region sequencing of the tumors was not done, intratumor heterogeneity could not be ruled out. Higher T cell density in blood was associated with longer overall survival, whereas higher clonality in adjacent lung was associated with shorter survival.

At diagnosis, peripheral blood, uninvolved tumor-adjacent lung and tumor were collected and were preserved as a mix of fresh-frozen and FFPE material. Blood samples were analyzed as peripheral blood mononuclear cells for TCR repertoire profiling. In the case of this clone: No antigen is known for it. Per-nucleotide qualities are absent, and no much larger clonotype sits a single base away.

TCR beta CDR3 regions were sequenced from DNA using the immunoSEQ Assay. The paper's processing steps were these. To compute T cell density, TCR beta template counts were normalized to usable DNA, which was estimated by amplifying housekeeping genes. The preseqR package was used to estimate richness by extrapolating to 400,000 templates for PBMC samples and to 120,000 templates for tissue samples. Clonality was defined as one minus Pielou's evenness. Differential abundance testing on productive amino-acid clonotypes, with a minimum total count of 5 and an alpha of 0.1, was used to identify tissue-enriched TCRs. The Jaccard Index and the Morisita Overlap Index were used to measure repertoire overlap between compartments. TCR beta CDR3s were clustered by GLIPH together with public tetramer-defined viral CDR3s, and at least three viral sequences plus V-gene enrichment were required for viral motifs. TCRdb took over this immuneACCESS table, retaining in-frame rearrangements with V and J assigned. Such tables are incomplete; in checked studies, under half of the missing clones stem from an unresolved V gene, and the remainder is unexplained. Clonal size and the V and J genes are those of that table, whereas D and trimming came from the DNA. The table for this sample lists 130,000 or so clones; 80% to 90% of them were counted only once. The ten largest clones take up around 1.7% of the sample.

Sequences were derived from peripheral blood, sampled before any cancer treatment. This sequence originates from a female donor at least 60 years old with stage I lung adenocarcinoma. The chain employs TRBV6-5 and TRBJ2-6; the D gene remains uncertain. The CDR3 here reads CASRRVGANVLTF. The DNA sequence reads TGTGCCAGCAGGAGAGTTGGGGCCAACGTCCTGACTTTC.